A single sample is the source of the 20 T cell receptor beta chains below, sequenced in a study of cytomegalovirus exposure and HLA in healthy donors. Primers included in the PCR were 60 Vbeta and 13 Jbeta primers. The table came from immunoSEQ multiplex PCR; TCRdb's copy has only in-frame clones and leaves some out. Among some 65,000 clones listed, over 60% were seen once. The sequencing sample was made of PBMCs. These TCRs come from a middle-aged man in good health and CMV-seropositive.

The rearrangement uses TRBV7-2 and TRBJ2-6; no clear D. Germline V gene lookup returns CDR1 SGHTA and CDR2 FQGNSA. This CDR3 is 13 amino acids long. V lost 7 bases to trimming and J lost 1 base, with 5 bases between them. CDR3 region: CASIQSGANVLTF. Written as DNA, the CDR3 is TGTGCCAGCATCCAATCTGGGGCCAACGTCCTGACTTTC.

The chain is built from TRBV30 and TRBJ1-6; 11 bases fit TRBD1. CDR1 GTSNPN and CDR2 SVGIG come from the germline V gene (reference sequence). CDR3 length: 19 amino acids. The J segment lost 3 bases and the V segment lost 5 bases, leaving 15 bases of the junction unmatched. The CDR3 bases are TGTGCCTGGGACCGGGGACAGGGGGGCTTTCTCCGCTATAATTCACCCCTCCACTTT. This codes for CAWDRGQGGFLRYNSPLHF.

The chain couples TRBV29-1 to TRBJ2-7; D is ambiguous. Germline CDR1 reads SQVTM; CDR2 reads ANQGSEA. V lost 3 bases and J lost 4, with 10 bases in between. The CDR3 is 12 residues long. The CDR3 coding sequence is TGCAGCGTTGAGGGCAGGTATTACGAGCAGTACTTC. Protein sequence: CSVEGRYYEQYF.

The rearrangement links TRBV11-2 to TRBJ2-7; D perhaps matches TRBD2 (6 bases). The CDR3 contains 16 residues. Germline V gives CDR1 SGHAT, CDR2 FQNNGV. The V end lost 1 base, the J end lost 7 bases, and 20 bases lay between the germline ends. The CDR3 DNA follows: TGTGCCAGCAGCTTAGGGATAGCGGCCCGGTTCGAGGAGCAGTACTTC. Translation gives CASSLGIAARFEEQYF. The full variable domain, rest sourced from reference TRBV11-2 and TRBJ2-7, is EAGVAQSPRYKIIEKRQSVAFWCNPISGHATLYWYQQILGQGPKLLIQFQNNGVVDDSQLPKDRFSAERLKGVDSTLKIQPAKLEDSAVYLCASSLGIAARFEEQYFGPGTRLTVT.

The chain uses TRBV15 and TRBJ2-2; no definite D call. CDR3 length equals 15 residues. Germline CDR1 is LNHNV and CDR2 is YYDKDF (reference sequence). Deletions cut 1 base from V and 1 base from J, with 7 bases between. CDR3 residues: CATSRVLGNTGELFF. The CDR3, as DNA: TGTGCCACCAGCAGAGTTCTCGGGAACACCGGGGAGCTGTTTTTT.

CDR3 DNA: TGTGCCAGCAGTGGAATAGCGGGAGGAGGAATCAATGAGCAGTTCTTC. Its protein is CASSGIAGGGINEQFF. The V and J genes are TRBV2 and TRBJ2-1, with TRBD2 matching 10 bases. Germline V gene sequence: CDR1 SNHLY, CDR2 FYNNEI. The junction had 9 bases not matched to a gene; V was cut back by 4 bases and J by 6 bases. This CDR3 region has 16 residues.

This clone was picked up a small number of times. The chain employs TRBV29-1 and TRBJ2-7; 9 bases match TRBD2. The CDR3 is 12 amino acids. CDR1 is SQVTM, CDR2 ANQGSEA, per germline. CDR3 protein: CNPGGLAGEQYF. The DNA for the CDR3 is TGCAACCCCGGGGGGCTAGCGGGGGAGCAGTACTTC.

This clone turned up a few times. The chain employs TRBV6-4 and TRBJ2-3; 10 bases line up with TRBD2. CDR3 length: 14 amino acids. Looked up from germline, CDR1 is MRHNA and CDR2 is SNTAGT. Trimming at V came to 6 bases and at J to 6 bases, leaving 6 bases not matched to a gene. CDR3 sequence: CASSSSGSRDTQYF. CDR3 sequence (DNA): TGTGCCAGCAGCTCTAGCGGGAGCCGCGATACGCAGTATTTT.

Notes on this clone: This CDR3 is missing its conserved last phenylalanine or tryptophan, likely due to a read error. This rearrangement joins TRBV30 to TRBJ1-2; 9 bases match TRBD1. Trimming took 4 bases from V and 4 from J; bases not matched to a gene: 7. The CDR3 runs 14 residues. Germline lookup yields CDR1 GTSNPN and CDR2 SVGIG (reference sequence). CDR3 DNA sequence: TGTGCCTGGACGATGACAGGGGGTTCCTATGGCTACACCGTC. Residues: CAWTMTGGSYGYTV.

The chain links TRBV19 to TRBJ1-5; D remains ambiguous. There are 15 residues in the CDR3. Germline CDR1 and CDR2: LNHDA and SQIVND (reference sequence). Trimming took off 3 bases at V and 2 bases at J, with 11 bases between the two ends. The CDR3 DNA reads TGTGCCAGTAGTATCGGTCCAGGCGGCAATCAGCCCCAGCATTTT. Its protein is CASSIGPGGNQPQHF.

The chain uses TRBV6-5 and TRBJ1-1, with 8 bases matching TRBD1. The CDR3 has 16 residues. With V trimmed by 0 bases and J by 6 bases, 9 bases remained unmatched. Germline CDR1 and CDR2: MNHEY and SVGAGI. The CDR3 sequence is CASSYSGQGGNAEAFF. As DNA, the CDR3 is TGTGCCAGCAGTTACTCAGGACAGGGAGGCAACGCTGAAGCTTTCTTT.

The V gene is TRBV5-1, the J gene TRBJ2-2; 8 nucleotides agree with TRBD1. V lost 5 bases, J lost 2 bases, and 8 bases stayed unmatched. The CDR3 runs to 16 residues. Germline V lookup: CDR1 SGHRS, CDR2 YFSETQ. This CDR3 reads CASSVTGDLNTGELFF. For the CDR3, the DNA is TGCGCCAGCAGTGTGACAGGGGACCTAAACACCGGGGAGCTGTTTTTT.

This clone was seen a handful of times. The chain recombines TRBV10-3 with TRBJ2-7, with 9 bases identical to TRBD1. Germline V gene lookup returns CDR1 ENHRY and CDR2 SYGVKD. J gave up 0 bases and V 10 bases, and 7 bases lay outside the gene matches. This CDR3 has 14 amino acids. CDR3 amino acids: CASRWTGASYEQYF. The CDR3 DNA follows: TGTGCCAGCAGGTGGACAGGGGCCTCCTACGAGCAGTACTTC.

The chain couples TRBV25-1 to TRBJ2-7; maybe TRBD2 (5 bases). CDR3 length: 11 residues. Germline-derived CDR1 and CDR2 are MGHDK and SYGVNS. Trimming stripped 5 bases from V and 3 bases from J, with 5 bases between. CDR3 bases: TGTGCCAGCAGTCGGGGCTACGAGCAGTACTTC. This translates into CASSRGYEQYF.

The chain employs TRBV27 and TRBJ2-6, with 7 bases that match TRBD2. The CDR3 loop spans 16 amino acids. CDR1 is MNHEY, CDR2 SMNVEV, per germline (reference sequence). Trimming took 5 bases from V and 1 from J; bases not matched to a gene: 5. The CDR3 protein is CASSRGAGSGANVLTF. CDR3 DNA: TGTGCCAGCAGTCGGGGAGCGGGGTCTGGGGCCAACGTCCTGACTTTC.

V is TRBV13 and J is TRBJ2-3; 12 positions agree with TRBD2. The CDR3 length is 15 residues. V shed 5 bases and J 1 base; nucleotides not matched to a gene: 1. Germline CDR1 is PRHDT and CDR2 is FYEKMQ (reference sequence). CDR3 region: CASSRTSGGTDTQYF. The CDR3 nucleotides are TGTGCCAGCAGCAGGACTAGCGGGGGCACAGATACGCAGTATTTT. Supplemented by reference TRBV13 and TRBJ2-3, the full variable domain reads AAGVIQSPRHLIKEKRETATLKCYPIPRHDTVYWYQQGPGQDPQFLISFYEKMQSDKGSIPDRFSAQQFSDYHSELNMSSLELGDSALYFCASSRTSGGTDTQYFGPGTRLTVL.

V gene TRBV10-3 combines with J gene TRBJ1-1; D perhaps matches TRBD1 (5 bases). The V gene lost 7 bases and the J gene lost 2 bases, with 8 bases spanning the gap. Looked up from germline, CDR1 is ENHRY and CDR2 is SYGVKD. CDR3 length equals 12 residues. The DNA for the CDR3 is TGTGCCATCACGGGGGGTAACACTGAAGCTTTCTTT. Translation: CAITGGNTEAFF.

The rearrangement joins TRBV6-1 to TRBJ1-2; D is unclear. Trimming pared 1 base from V and 8 bases from J, leaving 11 bases between. Germline V gene lookup returns CDR1 MNHNS and CDR2 SASEGT. The CDR3 runs to 13 residues. Written as DNA, the CDR3 is TGTGCCAGCAGTGAAGAAGGGAGTTGGGGCTACACCTTC. It translates to CASSEEGSWGYTF.

The chain joins TRBV5-1 to TRBJ2-1, with TRBD2 identical over 9 bases. This CDR3 has 15 amino acids. J was trimmed by 4 bases and V by 0 bases; bases with no gene match: 2. CDR1 SGHRS and CDR2 YFSETQ come from the germline V gene. The CDR3 sequence is CASSLGLAVYNEQFF. CDR3 DNA sequence: TGCGCCAGCAGCTTGGGACTAGCGGTGTACAATGAGCAGTTCTTC.

The J gene is TRBJ2-1, the V gene TRBV28; 12 bases are shared with TRBD1. CDR1 is MDHEN and CDR2 is SYDVKM in the germline V gene. J lost 9 bases, V lost 8 bases, and 17 bases had no gene match. The CDR3 has 17 amino acids. The CDR3: CASGGTGGFSAIGEQFF. The CDR3 region has the DNA TGTGCCAGCGGCGGGACAGGGGGCTTTAGCGCAATCGGTGAGCAGTTCTTC.